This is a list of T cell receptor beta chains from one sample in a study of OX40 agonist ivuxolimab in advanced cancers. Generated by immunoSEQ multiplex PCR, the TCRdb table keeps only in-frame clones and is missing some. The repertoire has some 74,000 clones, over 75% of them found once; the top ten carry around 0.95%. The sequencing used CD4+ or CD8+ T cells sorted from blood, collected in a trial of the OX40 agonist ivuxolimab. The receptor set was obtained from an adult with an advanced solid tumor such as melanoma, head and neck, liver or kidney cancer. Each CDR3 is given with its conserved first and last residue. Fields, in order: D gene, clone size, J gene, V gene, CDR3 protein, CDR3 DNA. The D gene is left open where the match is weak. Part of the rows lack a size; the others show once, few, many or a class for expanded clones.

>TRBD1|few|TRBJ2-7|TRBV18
CASSPSQTGGVNEQYF
TGTGCCAGCTCGCCCTCCCAGACAGGGGGTGTCAACGAGCAGTACTTC
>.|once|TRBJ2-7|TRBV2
CASSVWGLVYEQYF
TGTGCCAGCAGTGTCTGGGGGTTGGTCTACGAGCAGTACTTC
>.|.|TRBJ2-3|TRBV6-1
CASSEQGVPITDTQYF
TGTGCCAGCAGTGAACAGGGCGTCCCAATCACAGATACGCAGTATTTT
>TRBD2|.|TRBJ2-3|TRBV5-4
CASSFGTKPSTDTQYF
TGTGCCAGCAGCTTCGGGACTAAGCCCAGCACAGATACGCAGTATTTT
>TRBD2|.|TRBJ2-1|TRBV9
CASSEIAGAGSNEQFF
TGTGCCAGCAGCGAAATAGCGGGAGCCGGATCGAATGAGCAGTTCTTC
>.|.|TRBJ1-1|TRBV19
CASSPRTDMNTEAFF
TGTGCCAGTAGTCCACGGACAGACATGAACACTGAAGCTTTCTTT
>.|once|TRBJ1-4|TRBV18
CASSLRAGEKLFF
TGTGCCAGCTCATTAAGGGCGGGCGAAAAACTGTTTTTT
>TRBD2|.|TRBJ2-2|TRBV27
CASSFLGLAGVNTGELFF
TGTGCCAGCAGTTTCTTGGGACTAGCGGGAGTAAACACCGGGGAGCTGTTTTTT
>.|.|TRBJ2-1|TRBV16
CASSHSYTPYNEQFF
TGTGCCAGCAGCCATAGCTACACCCCGTACAATGAGCAGTTCTTC
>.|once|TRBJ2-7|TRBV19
CASSIAYINSYEQYF
TGTGCCAGTAGTATAGCTTACATTAACTCCTACGAGCAGTACTTC
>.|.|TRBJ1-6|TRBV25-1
CASSDVGGESPLHF
TGTGCCAGCAGTGATGTGGGGGGAGAGTCACCCCTCCACTTT
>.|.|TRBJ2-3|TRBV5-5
CASRYPDRRTDTQYF
TGTGCCAGCAGATACCCCGACAGGCGCACAGATACGCAGTATTTT
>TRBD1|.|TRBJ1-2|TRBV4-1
CASSQASGLQGPADYGYTF
TGCGCCAGCAGCCAAGCCTCCGGACTACAGGGGCCGGCCGACTATGGCTACACCTTC
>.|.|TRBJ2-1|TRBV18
CASSPLTRNNEQFF
TGTGCCAGCTCACCCTTGACTAGGAACAATGAGCAGTTCTTC
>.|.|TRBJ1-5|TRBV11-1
CASSLQGGQPQHF
TGTGCCAGCAGCTTACAGGGTGGTCAGCCCCAGCATTTT
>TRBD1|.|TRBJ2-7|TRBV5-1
CASSLPRTGFDEQYF
TGCGCCAGCAGCTTGCCCCGGACAGGGTTTGACGAGCAGTACTTC
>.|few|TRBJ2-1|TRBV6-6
CASSFTSYNEQFF
TGTGCCAGCAGTTTTACCTCCTACAATGAGCAGTTCTTC
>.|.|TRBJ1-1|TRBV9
CASSVEGGKSTEAFF
TGTGCCAGCAGCGTAGAAGGCGGAAAGAGCACTGAAGCTTTCTTT
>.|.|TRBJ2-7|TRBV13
CASSLGSAPYEQYF
TGTGCCAGCAGCTTAGGGAGCGCCCCCTACGAGCAGTACTTC
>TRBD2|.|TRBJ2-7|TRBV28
CASITSAKSYEQYF
TGTGCCAGCATTACTAGCGCCAAAAGCTACGAGCAGTACTTC
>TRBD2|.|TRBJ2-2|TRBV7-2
CASSFLGLANTGELFF
TGTGCCAGCAGTTTCCTCGGACTAGCGAACACCGGGGAGCTGTTTTTT
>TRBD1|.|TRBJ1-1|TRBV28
CASSFGGQGVFAFF
TGTGCCAGCAGTTTCGGAGGACAGGGGGTTTTTGCTTTCTTT
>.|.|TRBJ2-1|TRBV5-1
CASSFGQRSYNEQFF
TGCGCCAGCAGCTTCGGACAGAGATCCTACAATGAGCAGTTCTTC
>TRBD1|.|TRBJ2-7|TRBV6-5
CASSYSAGQGVYF
TGTGCCAGCAGTTACTCGGCGGGACAGGGCGTGTACTTC
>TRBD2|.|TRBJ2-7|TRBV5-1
CASSGGGGRRTYEQYF
TGCGCCAGCAGCGGGGGAGGCGGGAGAAGGACCTACGAGCAGTACTTC
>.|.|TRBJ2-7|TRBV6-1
CATTDLPSSYEQYF
TGTGCCACTACGGACCTCCCAAGCTCCTACGAGCAGTACTTC
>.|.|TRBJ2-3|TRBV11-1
CASSWAQGTDTQYF
TGTGCCAGCAGCTGGGCACAAGGCACAGATACGCAGTATTTT
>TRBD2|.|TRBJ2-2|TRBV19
CATSSGVLAGKLAGELFF
TGTGCCACCTCATCAGGTGTTTTAGCGGGAAAATTGGCCGGGGAGCTGTTTTTT
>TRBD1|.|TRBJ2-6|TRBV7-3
CASSTDRVSGANVLTF
TGTGCCAGCAGCACAGACAGGGTCTCTGGGGCCAACGTCCTGACTTTC
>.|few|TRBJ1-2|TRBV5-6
CASSLEGRVFGYTF
TGTGCCAGCAGCTTGGAAGGCAGGGTTTTTGGCTACACCTTC
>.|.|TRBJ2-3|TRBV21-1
CASSKEGRSTDTQYF
TGTGCCAGCAGCAAAGAGGGACGCTCCACAGATACGCAGTATTTT
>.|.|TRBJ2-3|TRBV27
CAREGDTQYF
TGTGCCAGGGAGGGGGATACGCAGTATTTT
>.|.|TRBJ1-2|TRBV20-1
CSAGRQAGYTF
TGCAGTGCTGGCCGACAGGCGGGCTACACCTTC
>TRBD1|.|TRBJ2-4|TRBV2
CASRSGGVNIQYF
TGTGCCAGCAGATCAGGGGGCGTCAACATTCAGTACTTC
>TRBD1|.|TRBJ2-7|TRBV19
CASSPRDRVYEQYF
TGTGCCAGTAGTCCCCGGGACAGGGTCTACGAGCAGTACTTC
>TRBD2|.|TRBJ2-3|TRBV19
CASRASGGTDTQYF
TGTGCCAGTAGAGCTAGCGGAGGCACAGATACGCAGTATTTT
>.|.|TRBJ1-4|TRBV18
CASSPPWGRHEKLLF
TGTGCCAGCTCACCACCGTGGGGGAGGCATGAAAAACTGCTTTTT
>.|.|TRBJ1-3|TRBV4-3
CASSPQEGDGNTIYF
TGCGCCAGCAGCCCCCAGGAGGGTGATGGAAACACCATATATTTT
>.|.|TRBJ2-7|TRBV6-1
CASSVQANYEQYF
TGTGCCAGCAGTGTACAGGCGAACTACGAGCAGTACTTC
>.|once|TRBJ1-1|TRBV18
CASSPPGVWNTEAFF
TGTGCCAGCTCACCACCGGGGGTTTGGAACACTGAAGCTTTCTTT
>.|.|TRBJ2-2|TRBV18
CASSSDRGSNTGELFF
TGTGCCAGCTCATCCGATAGGGGCAGCAACACCGGGGAGCTGTTTTTT
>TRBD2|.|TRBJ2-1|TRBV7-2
CASSLVSSGSAYNEQFF
TGTGCCAGCAGCTTAGTCTCTAGCGGGAGTGCGTACAATGAGCAGTTCTTC
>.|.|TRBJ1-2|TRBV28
CASTPRDNYGYTF
TGTGCCAGCACCCCCCGGGATAACTATGGCTACACCTTC
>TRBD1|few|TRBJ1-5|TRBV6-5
CASRGTAGQPQHF
TGTGCCAGCAGAGGGACAGCCGGTCAGCCCCAGCATTTT
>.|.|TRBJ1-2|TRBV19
CASSIKEGFGYTF
TGTGCCAGTAGTATTAAGGAGGGATTCGGCTACACCTTC
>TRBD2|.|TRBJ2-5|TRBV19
CASSISGAVKETQYF
TGTGCCAGTAGTATAAGCGGGGCAGTTAAGGAGACCCAGTACTTC
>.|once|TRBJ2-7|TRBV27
CASSGVGRSYEQYF
TGTGCCAGCAGTGGGGTGGGAAGGTCCTACGAGCAGTACTTC
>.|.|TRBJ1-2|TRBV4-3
CASSQDLFRDIARYGYTF
TGCGCCAGCAGCCAAGATCTTTTCCGGGACATCGCCCGCTATGGCTACACCTTC
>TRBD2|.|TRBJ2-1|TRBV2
CASNPASLGGEQFF
TGTGCCAGCAACCCTGCGTCTTTGGGGGGGGAGCAGTTCTTC
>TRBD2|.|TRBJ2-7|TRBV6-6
CASRGLAGAIEQYF
TGTGCCAGCAGAGGACTAGCGGGAGCTATCGAGCAGTACTTC
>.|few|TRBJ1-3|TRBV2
CASSVGGGNTIYF
TGTGCCAGCAGTGTGGGAGGTGGAAACACCATATATTTT
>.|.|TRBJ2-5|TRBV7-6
CASSLGLIGETQYF
TGTGCCAGCAGCCTCGGACTGATAGGGGAGACCCAGTACTTC